Listed here is a single T cell receptor beta chain. Its antigen is unknown. 60 Vbeta and 13 Jbeta primers were used in PCR. The protocol was immunoSEQ multiplex PCR, while the TCRdb copy is restricted to in-frame clones and leaves out a portion. The sample has around 170,000 clones, over 70% seen once. This entry is derived from a study of cytomegalovirus exposure and HLA in healthy donors. Study conclusions and caveats: Earlier analysis looked at TCR beta V segments, and most were productive about 90% or about 30% of the time. Associated with HLA alleles at 0.05 false discovery rate in a later analysis were over 15,000 TCR beta sequences.

This receptor was taken from a man aged 50-59 years in good health and CMV-seronegative. Sequenced sample: PBMCs.

The CDR3 DNA reads as TGTGCCAGCAGTAACCTTCCCAGATCCGCAGATACGCAGTATTTT. Its translation is CASSNLPRSADTQYF. The J gene is TRBJ2-3, the V gene TRBV6-6; D ambiguous. This CDR3 region has 15 residues. Trimming took off 5 bases at V and 4 bases at J, with 16 bases between the two ends. Germline V lookup: CDR1 MNHNY, CDR2 SVGAGI (reference sequence).